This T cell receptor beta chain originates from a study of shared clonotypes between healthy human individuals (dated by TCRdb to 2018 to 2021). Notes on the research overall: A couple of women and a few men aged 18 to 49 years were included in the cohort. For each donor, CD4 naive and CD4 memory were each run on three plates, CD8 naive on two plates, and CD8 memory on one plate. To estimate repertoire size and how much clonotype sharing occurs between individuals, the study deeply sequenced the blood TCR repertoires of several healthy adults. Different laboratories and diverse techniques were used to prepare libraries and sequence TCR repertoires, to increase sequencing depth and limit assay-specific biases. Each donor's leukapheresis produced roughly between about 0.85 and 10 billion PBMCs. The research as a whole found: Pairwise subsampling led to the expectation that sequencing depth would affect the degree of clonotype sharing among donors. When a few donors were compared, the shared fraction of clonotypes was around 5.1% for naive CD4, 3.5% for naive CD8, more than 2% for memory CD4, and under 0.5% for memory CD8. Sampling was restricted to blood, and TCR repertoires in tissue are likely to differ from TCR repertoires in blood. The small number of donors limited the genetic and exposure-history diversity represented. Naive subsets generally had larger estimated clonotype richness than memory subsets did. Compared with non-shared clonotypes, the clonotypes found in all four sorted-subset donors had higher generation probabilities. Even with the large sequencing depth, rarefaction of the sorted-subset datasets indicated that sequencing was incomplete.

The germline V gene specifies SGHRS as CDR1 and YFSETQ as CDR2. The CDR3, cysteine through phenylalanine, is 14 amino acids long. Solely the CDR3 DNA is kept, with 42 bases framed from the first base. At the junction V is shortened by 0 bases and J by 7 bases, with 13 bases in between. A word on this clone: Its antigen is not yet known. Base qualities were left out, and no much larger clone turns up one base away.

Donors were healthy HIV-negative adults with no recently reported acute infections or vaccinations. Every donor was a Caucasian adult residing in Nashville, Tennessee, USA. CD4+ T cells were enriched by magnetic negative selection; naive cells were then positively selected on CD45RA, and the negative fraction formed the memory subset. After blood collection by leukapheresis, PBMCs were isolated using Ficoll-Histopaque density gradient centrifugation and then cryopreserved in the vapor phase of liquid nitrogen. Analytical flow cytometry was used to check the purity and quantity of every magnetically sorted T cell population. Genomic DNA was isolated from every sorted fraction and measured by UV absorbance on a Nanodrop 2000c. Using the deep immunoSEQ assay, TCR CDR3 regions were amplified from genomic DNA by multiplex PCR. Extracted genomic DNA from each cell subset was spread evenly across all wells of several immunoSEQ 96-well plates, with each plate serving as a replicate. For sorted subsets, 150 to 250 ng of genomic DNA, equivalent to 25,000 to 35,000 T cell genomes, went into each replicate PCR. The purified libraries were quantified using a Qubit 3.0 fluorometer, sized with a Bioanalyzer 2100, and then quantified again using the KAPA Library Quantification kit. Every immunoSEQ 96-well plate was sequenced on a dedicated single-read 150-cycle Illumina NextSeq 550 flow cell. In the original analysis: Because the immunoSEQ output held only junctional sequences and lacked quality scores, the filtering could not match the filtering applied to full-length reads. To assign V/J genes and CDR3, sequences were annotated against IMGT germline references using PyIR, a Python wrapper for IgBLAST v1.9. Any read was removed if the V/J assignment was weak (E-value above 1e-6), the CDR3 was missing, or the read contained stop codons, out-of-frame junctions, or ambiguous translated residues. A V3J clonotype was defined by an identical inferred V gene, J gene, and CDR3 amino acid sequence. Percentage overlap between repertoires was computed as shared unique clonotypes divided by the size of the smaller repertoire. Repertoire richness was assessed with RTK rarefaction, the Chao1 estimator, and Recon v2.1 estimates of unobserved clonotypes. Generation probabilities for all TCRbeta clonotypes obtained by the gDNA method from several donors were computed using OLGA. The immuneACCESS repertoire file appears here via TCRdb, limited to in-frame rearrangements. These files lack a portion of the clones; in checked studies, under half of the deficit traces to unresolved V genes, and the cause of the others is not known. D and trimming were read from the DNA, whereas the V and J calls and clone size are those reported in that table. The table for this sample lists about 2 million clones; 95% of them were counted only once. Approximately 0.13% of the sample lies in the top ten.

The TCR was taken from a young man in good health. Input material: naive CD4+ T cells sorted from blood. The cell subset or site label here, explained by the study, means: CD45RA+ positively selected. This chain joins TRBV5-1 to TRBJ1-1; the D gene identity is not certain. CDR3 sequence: CASSLESGVVEAFF. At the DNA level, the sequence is TGCGCCAGCAGCTTGGAGAGTGGTGTCGTTGAAGCTTTCTTT.